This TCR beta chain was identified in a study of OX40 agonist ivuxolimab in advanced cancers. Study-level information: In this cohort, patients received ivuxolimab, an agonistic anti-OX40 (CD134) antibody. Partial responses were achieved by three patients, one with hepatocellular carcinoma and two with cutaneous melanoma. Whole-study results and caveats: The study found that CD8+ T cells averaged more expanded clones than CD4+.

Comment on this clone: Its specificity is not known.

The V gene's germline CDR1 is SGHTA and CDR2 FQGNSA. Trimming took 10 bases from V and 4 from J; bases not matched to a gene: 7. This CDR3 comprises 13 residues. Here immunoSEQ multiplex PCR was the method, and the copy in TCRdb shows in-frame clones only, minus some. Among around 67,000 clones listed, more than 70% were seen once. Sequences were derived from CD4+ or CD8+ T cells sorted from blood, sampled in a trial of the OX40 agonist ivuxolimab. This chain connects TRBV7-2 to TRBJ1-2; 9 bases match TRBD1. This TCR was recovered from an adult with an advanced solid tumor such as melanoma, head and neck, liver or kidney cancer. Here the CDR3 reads CATETGGSYGYTF. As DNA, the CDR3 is TGTGCCACCGAGACAGGGGGTAGCTATGGCTACACCTTC.